The 18 T cell receptor beta chains below come from one sample, sequenced in a study of Tregs in tolerant kidney transplant recipients. Sequencing was performed with immunoSEQ multiplex PCR; in TCRdb, only in-frame clones are kept and a portion is missing. The sample includes tens of thousands of clones. The material sequenced was CD4+ T cells from blood, taken before the transplant. The receptors were sampled from a human donor who received a combined kidney and bone marrow transplant.

Details on this clone: The CDR3 end lies 3 residues beyond the end of the read and is filled in from the germline J gene. This chain joins TRBV18 and TRBJ2-5; 13 bases line up with TRBD2. Germline trimming cut 6 bases from V and 1 base from J; bases unmatched to any gene: 8. In germline, CDR1 is KGHSH, CDR2 LQKENI. The CDR3 has 17 amino acids. CDR3 amino acids: CASSQGLAGALQETQYF. CDR3 DNA (partial): TGTGCCAGCTCCCAAGGACTAGCGGGGGCCCTCCAAGAGACC.

With respect to this clone: The CDR3 end lies 3 residues beyond the end of the read and is filled in from the germline J gene. The rearrangement links TRBV5-4 to TRBJ2-7; 9 positions agree with TRBD1. Germline CDR1 SGHNT, CDR2 YYREEE (reference sequence). V gave up 3 bases and J gave up 0 bases; unmatched junction bases: 4. There are 15 residues in the CDR3. The covered CDR3 bases are TGTGCCAGCAGCTACGGGACAGGGAGCTCCTACGAG. It codes for CASSYGTGSSYE. The whole CDR3 protein reads CASSYGTGSSYEQYF.

Note on this clone: The CDR3 goes on 3 residues after the read ends, and that part is filled in from the germline J gene. The rearrangement uses TRBV11-2 and TRBJ1-6; 7 positions match TRBD1. CDR3 length: 14 amino acids. J lost 8 bases, V lost 4 bases, and 5 bases had no gene match. Germline CDR1 and CDR2: SGHAT and FQNNGV. The CDR3 bases that were read are TGTGCCAGCAGCTACAGGGGAAACGATTCACCC. Its protein is CASSYRGNDSP. From start to end, the CDR3 is CASSYRGNDSPLHF.

Concerning this clone: The CDR3 is cut off 3 residues early in the read; its end comes from the germline J gene. The chain uses TRBV30 and TRBJ2-1; 8 bases fit TRBD2. The CDR3 spans 13 residues. V lost 5 bases to trimming and J lost 5 bases; unmatched junction nucleotides: 5. CDR1 GTSNPN and CDR2 SVGIG come from the germline V gene (reference sequence). This chain's CDR3 is CAWGLASHNEQFF. Incomplete CDR3 DNA: TGTGCCTGGGGACTAGCATCTCACAATGAG.

The CDR3 bases that were read are TGCGCCAGCAGCGCGGACACTGCGAACACTGAA. Translation: CASSADTANTE. In full, the CDR3 is CASSADTANTEAFF. The chain employs TRBV5-1 and TRBJ1-1; TRBD1 is a possible D gene (5 bases). The CDR3 end is not reached by the read, which stops 3 residues before it; the germline J gene fills it in. Germline V gives CDR1 SGHRS, CDR2 YFSETQ. The CDR3 extends over 14 amino acids. The germline V and J ends were trimmed by 4 bases and 1 base, with 11 bases remaining between them.

On this clone: The read ends 3 residues shy of where the CDR3 ends; the end is completed using the germline J gene. The rearrangement joins TRBV4-1 to TRBJ1-2, with 9 nucleotides matching TRBD1. The length of the CDR3 is 13 residues. Trimming took 6 bases from V and 7 from J; bases not matched to a gene: 6. Germline CDR1 is MGHRA and CDR2 is YSYEKL. The CDR3 spells CASRPTGGVGYTF. The part of the CDR3 DNA that was read is TGCGCCAGCAGGCCTACAGGGGGCGTTGGC.

On this clone itself: The CDR3 end lies 3 residues beyond the end of the read and is filled in from the germline J gene. The V call is TRBV6-2 or TRBV6-3, the J call TRBJ1-2; 8 bases map to TRBD1. V was pared by 7 bases and J by 4 bases, with 11 bases of the junction left unmatched. The germline gives CDR1 MNHEY, CDR2 SVGEGT. The CDR3 runs to 15 residues. The sequenced CDR3 bases are TGTGCCAGCACCCAGAGGCAGGGGGCTGTCTATGGC. This sequence encodes CASTQRQGAVYG. The full CDR3 is CASTQRQGAVYGYTF.

The CDR3 bases that were read are TGTGCCAGTAGTCGGACAGCACCTTCCTACGAG. Encoded protein: CASSRTAPSYE. The CDR3 in its entirety is CASSRTAPSYEQYF. The chain employs TRBV19 and TRBJ2-7; weak D call: TRBD1 (6 bases). Read coverage stops 3 residues before the CDR3 terminus; the germline J gene supplies the remainder. V lost 5 bases, J lost 1 base, and 12 bases lay in between. This CDR3 has 14 residues. The germline V gene has CDR1 LNHDA and CDR2 SQIVND (reference sequence).

The CDR3 DNA, read in part, is TGTGCCAGCTGGCAGGGGGCGAACACCGGGGAG. Amino acids: CASWQGANTGE. The whole CDR3 protein reads CASWQGANTGELFF. The V gene is TRBV7-2, the J gene TRBJ2-2, with TRBD1 identical over 7 bases. The CDR3 is cut off 3 residues early in the read; its end comes from the germline J gene. The CDR3 length is 14 residues. Trimming took 8 bases from V and 0 from J; bases not matched to a gene: 3. Looked up from germline, CDR1 is SGHTA and CDR2 is FQGNSA.

Worth noting for this clone: The read is 3 residues too short to cover the CDR3 end, so that end is filled in from the germline J gene. This chain connects TRBV2 to TRBJ2-5, with a possible D match to TRBD2 (6 bases). V lost 3 bases and J 4 bases, leaving 15 bases between the germline ends. The length of the CDR3 is 15 residues. Germline loops: CDR1 SNHLY, CDR2 FYNNEI. The sequenced part of the CDR3 DNA is TGTGCCAGCAGTGAGACGGGAATGGGGGGAGAGACC. Translation gives CASSETGMGGET. The whole CDR3 region reads CASSETGMGGETQYF.

On this clone itself: The read stops 3 residues short of the end of the CDR3; the missing end is completed from the germline J gene. The rearrangement links TRBV30 to TRBJ1-2; 8 bases fit TRBD1. Losses at the gene ends were 5 bases for V and 4 bases for J; bases not matched to a gene: 18. Germline V gives CDR1 GTSNPN, CDR2 SVGIG (reference sequence). The CDR3 has 17 amino acids. The CDR3 bases that were read are TGTGCCTGGTCTAGGCGGCCAGGGGGCGTGGGTCTCTATGGC. This sequence encodes CAWSRRPGGVGLYG. The full CDR3 is CAWSRRPGGVGLYGYTF.

CDR3 bases read: TGCGCCAGCAGCGAGGTGACAGGGTGGAACACTGAA. It codes for CASSEVTGWNTE. The entire CDR3 protein reads CASSEVTGWNTEAFF. The rearrangement joins TRBV5-1 to TRBJ1-1, with 7 bases fitting TRBD1. Read data end 3 residues before the CDR3 end; the end is taken from the germline J gene. The CDR3 is 15 residues long. Germline V gene sequence: CDR1 SGHRS, CDR2 YFSETQ. The junction had 7 bases not matched to a gene; V was cut back by 4 bases and J by 1 base.

About this clone: The missing CDR3 end, 3 residues past where the read stops, is filled in from the germline J gene. The V call is TRBV7-2, the J call TRBJ1-3; D is perhaps TRBD1 (6 bases). Germline V gene data show CDR1 as SGHTA and CDR2 as FQGNSA. This CDR3 has 12 residues. V was cut by 6 bases and J by 8 bases, with 11 bases left in between. The DNA read from the CDR3 is TGTGCCAGCAGATCGACAGGTGACACC. Translation gives CASRSTGDT. In full, the CDR3 is CASRSTGDTIYF.

With respect to this clone: With the read ending 3 residues before the CDR3 end, the germline J gene is used to fill in that end. The chain employs TRBV18 and TRBJ1-1; 7 bases fit TRBD1. The CDR3 covers 15 residues. Germline loops: CDR1 KGHSH, CDR2 LQKENI. Trimming at V came to 3 bases and at J to 4 bases, leaving 8 bases not matched to a gene. The chain's CDR3 is CASSPTTGVSTEAFF. The CDR3 bases that were read are TGTGCCAGCTCACCGACCACAGGGGTGAGCACTGAA.

The part of the CDR3 DNA that was read is TGTGCCAGCAGCCGACTAGTGGGGACG. Translation: CASSRLVGT. The full CDR3 protein is CASSRLVGTQYF. The chain employs TRBV7-8 and TRBJ2-3; tentative D call: TRBD2 (6 bases). The CDR3 end is not reached by the read, which stops 3 residues before it; the germline J gene fills it in. CDR1 and CDR2 from the germline V gene are SGHVS and FQNEAQ. The CDR3 is made up of 12 amino acids.

About this clone itself: The CDR3 goes on 3 residues after the read ends, and that part is filled in from the germline J gene. The chain has TRBV7-8 and TRBJ1-5, with no clear D. Germline lookup yields CDR1 SGHVS and CDR2 FQNEAQ. The CDR3 runs 15 residues. This CDR3 is CASSLVPQGGTPQHF. Incomplete CDR3 DNA: TGTGCCAGCAGCTTAGTCCCCCAAGGTGGCACCCCC.

In the case of this clone: The read is 3 residues too short to cover the CDR3 end, so that end is filled in from the germline J gene. The genes are TRBV2 and TRBJ2-5; maybe TRBD1 (6 bases). Germline V gene lookup returns CDR1 SNHLY and CDR2 FYNNEI. V lost 6 bases and J 5 bases, leaving 13 bases between the germline ends. CDR3 size: 13 residues. Incomplete CDR3 DNA: TGTGCCAGCAGGGGGGCTTTTGGGGAGACC. Its protein is CASRGAFGET. The CDR3, in full, reads CASRGAFGETQYF.

Turning to this clone: Read data end 3 residues before the CDR3 end; the end is taken from the germline J gene. V is TRBV19 and J is TRBJ2-3, with D perhaps matching TRBD2 (5 bases). Trimming left V 7 bases short and J 6 bases short, with 11 bases between. Germline values: CDR1 LNHDA, CDR2 SQIVND (reference sequence). The CDR3 is 12 amino acids. The part of the CDR3 DNA that was read is TGTGCCAGTATGGATCGAGGGGATACG. It specifies CASMDRGDT. The whole CDR3 region reads CASMDRGDTQYF.